These T cell receptor beta chains were read from a single sample in a study of blood T cell repertoires in COVID-19. The data were produced by immunoSEQ multiplex PCR, yet TCRdb's version contains in-frame clones alone and is incomplete. The sample records roughly 280,000 clones, under 90% being singletons. The specimen sequenced was peripheral blood. Every receptor here comes from a man aged 60 to 69 with acute or convalescent COVID-19. Each CDR3 is given with its conserved first and last residue. A D gene is named only where the DNA matches it firmly. Rows give clone size only sometimes, using once, few, many, or a class for an expanded clone.

clone_size	v_call	j_call	d_call	cdr3_nt	cdr3_aa
-	TRBV7-9	TRBJ2-1	TRBD1	TGTGCCAGCAGCACGGGACAGACCTCCTACAATGAGCAGTTCTTC	CASSTGQTSYNEQFF
-	TRBV14	TRBJ2-2	-	TGTGCCAGCAGCCAGGATACAGGGACCGGGGAGCTGTTTTTT	CASSQDTGTGELFF
-	TRBV24-1	TRBJ2-5	TRBD2	TGTGCCACCAGTGATCGGGCTAGCGGGCAAAATCGTCGAGAGACCCAGTACTTC	CATSDRASGQNRRETQYF
-	TRBV21-1	TRBJ2-7	-	TGTGCCAGCAGCAAAAAAGAGCGAATCACAAACTTTACCTACGAGCAGTACTTC	CASSKKERITNFTYEQYF
-	TRBV28	TRBJ2-7	TRBD2	TGTGCCAGCAGCACGAGCGGGGGCGAGCAGTACTTC	CASSTSGGEQYF
-	TRBV7-9	TRBJ1-4	-	TGTGCCAGCAGCTTAGCGGGGGCAGGCGAAAAACTGTTTTTT	CASSLAGAGEKLFF
-	TRBV12-3/TRBV12-4	TRBJ1-2	-	TGTGCCAGCAGTTTCGAAAGGGGCGATGGCTACACCTTC	CASSFERGDGYTF
-	TRBV19	TRBJ2-7	TRBD2	TGTGCCAGTAGTTCCGGACTAGCGGTCTCCTACGAGCAGTACTTC	CASSSGLAVSYEQYF
-	TRBV5-6	TRBJ2-7	TRBD2	TGTGCCAGCAGCCTGGCTAGCGGGACTGCCAAATATAACTACGAGCAGTACTTC	CASSLASGTAKYNYEQYF
-	TRBV5-4	TRBJ1-2	TRBD1	TGTGCCAGCAGGTATCCGGGACAGGGGGCTCATGGCTACACCTTC	CASRYPGQGAHGYTF
-	TRBV5-4	TRBJ2-5	TRBD1	TGTGCCAGCAGCCCGGGACAGCAAGAGACCCAGTACTTC	CASSPGQQETQYF
few	TRBV23-1	TRBJ1-4	-	TGCGCCAGCAGTCGTCGGGAAAAACTGTTTTTT	CASSRREKLFF
-	TRBV15	TRBJ1-5	-	TGTGCCACCAGCAGAGGCATCTCTAACAATCAGCCCCAGCATTTT	CATSRGISNNQPQHF
-	TRBV7-9	TRBJ2-5	TRBD1	TGTGCCAGCAGCTTCGGACAGGGGCGAGGGACCCAGTACTTC	CASSFGQGRGTQYF
-	TRBV5-6	TRBJ2-1	TRBD1	TGTGCCAGCAGCTTTAGACAGGGGTCTGTCTTC	CASSFRQGSVF
-	TRBV7-2	TRBJ2-3	-	TGTGCCAGCAGCTTAGCGGGGCGGGGCATCGGAGATACGCAGTATTTT	CASSLAGRGIGDTQYF
-	TRBV6-5	TRBJ1-1	-	TGTGCCAGCAGTTGGGGGGGGGCTAGCACTGAAGCTTTCTTT	CASSWGGASTEAFF
once	TRBV27	TRBJ2-2	-	TGTGCCAGCAGCCCAATAGCGGACCGGAACACCGGGGAGCTGTTTTTT	CASSPIADRNTGELFF
few	TRBV4-3	TRBJ2-2	-	TGCGCCAGCAGCCACCCCTTGGCCAGGACACGCCCTGCCGGGGAGCTGTTTTTT	CASSHPLARTRPAGELFF
few	TRBV7-8	TRBJ2-2	-	TGTGCCAGCAGCCCTGGGACTTTTTCTAGTGGAACCGGGGAGCTGTTTTTT	CASSPGTFSSGTGELFF
-	TRBV7-9	TRBJ2-5	TRBD1	TGTGCCAGCAGCTTAGGAGACAGGGGAGGAGAGGAGACCCAGTACTTC	CASSLGDRGGEETQYF
-	TRBV20-1	TRBJ2-7	-	TGCAGTGCTAGTCGGAGGGGCCTCTCCTACGAGCAGTACTTC	CSASRRGLSYEQYF
once	TRBV4-2	TRBJ1-5	TRBD1	TGTGCCAGCAGCCAAGCAGCGGGCCAGGGGGCGGGTCAGCCCCAGCATTTT	CASSQAAGQGAGQPQHF
-	TRBV7-3	TRBJ2-3	-	TGTGCCAGCAGCTTTGACTTTAATACGCAGTATTTT	CASSFDFNTQYF
-	TRBV30	TRBJ1-2	TRBD1	TGTGCCCAATTTGAAACGGCCGGGACAGGGCGTAGCTACACCTTC	CAQFETAGTGRSYTF
once	TRBV5-4	TRBJ1-1	TRBD1	TGTGCCAGCAGCTTGGGCTTAGGACAGGCGAACACTGAAGCTTTCTTT	CASSLGLGQANTEAFF
-	TRBV12-3/TRBV12-4	TRBJ1-1	-	TGTGCCAGCACGGGGGGACCGGACACTGAAGCTTTCTTT	CASTGGPDTEAFF
-	TRBV5-3	TRBJ2-3	-	TGTGCCAGAAGCTTGGACAGGGTGCCAGATACGCAGTATTTT	CARSLDRVPDTQYF
-	TRBV7-8	TRBJ1-6	-	TGTGCCAGCAGCCCCGGGCAGGGCAGCTCCTATAATTCACCCCTCCACTTT	CASSPGQGSSYNSPLHF
-	TRBV7-2	TRBJ1-2	-	TGTGCCAGCAGCGCTGATCGGACACTGTCCAGTGAAGGCTACACCTTC	CASSADRTLSSEGYTF
few	TRBV6-2/TRBV6-3	TRBJ2-1	TRBD2	TGTGCCAGCAGTTACTCTCCGGGACTAGGCCCTCCGGGGGGCCCCTACAATGAGCAGTTCTTC	CASSYSPGLGPPGGPYNEQFF
-	TRBV5-1	TRBJ2-7	TRBD1	TGCGCCAGCAGCGGGTTGACAGGGTCCTACGAGCAGTACTTC	CASSGLTGSYEQYF
once	TRBV7-9	TRBJ2-7	-	TGTGCCAGCAGCGGGGCAACTGGCTCCTACGAGCAGTACTTC	CASSGATGSYEQYF
-	TRBV6-2/TRBV6-3	TRBJ2-3	TRBD2	TGTGCCAGCAGCCCTCTACTAGCGGGAGCCGTAGATACGCAGTATTTT	CASSPLLAGAVDTQYF
-	TRBV5-1	TRBJ1-1	-	TGCGCCAGCAGGCCAGGGGATGCTGAAGCTTTCTTT	CASRPGDAEAFF